What follows are 20 T cell receptor beta chains derived from one specimen sequenced in a study of T-cell memory formation after mild COVID-19. From the 5' RACE reads, TCRdb called clonotypes with MiXCR, one entry per CDR3 protein. The data contain some 150,000 distinct CDR3 sequences, 6% of them singletons. The sequenced sample was PBMCs or a T cell subset sorted from them (not recorded which). The receptors come from an adult woman who had mild COVID-19 (a few samples of this study predate the infection). Cell type and time point are not known.

The table lists this clonotype with many counts. The chain combines TRBV6-6 with TRBJ2-1; 8 bases align to TRBD2. CDR3 size: 17 residues. CDR1 is MNHNY, CDR2 SVGAGI, per germline (reference sequence). V trimming: 0 bases; J trimming: 6 bases; junction bases outside the gene matches: 10. The CDR3 sequence: CASSYSRRAGGGNEQFF. The DNA of the CDR3 is TGTGCCAGCAGTTACTCGCGTAGGGCGGGAGGAGGCAATGAGCAGTTCTTC.

The V gene is TRBV7-9, the J gene TRBJ1-1; D call uncertain. Germline V CDR1 and CDR2: SEHNR, FQNEAQ (reference sequence). The CDR3 runs to 15 residues. V shed 0 bases and J shed 0 bases, with 8 bases lying between them. In DNA, the CDR3 is TGTGCCAGCAGCTTAGCCGCATCTATGAACACTGAAGCTTTCTTT. Encoded protein: CASSLAASMNTEAFF.

This clonotype turned up a few times. The chain employs TRBV3-1 and TRBJ2-7; the D is unclear. The CDR3 has 10 amino acids. V lost 5 bases, J lost 6 bases, and 5 bases lay in between. Germline assignment: CDR1 LGHDT and CDR2 YNNKEL (reference sequence). The CDR3 sequence is CASSGIEQYF. Written as DNA, the CDR3 is TGTGCCAGCAGCGGAATCGAGCAGTACTTC.

This clonotype has ten or more counts. The rearrangement uses TRBV24-1 and TRBJ2-1; TRBD2 matches 8 bases. V dropped 6 bases and J dropped 5; count of bases not matched to a gene: 2. The CDR3 is 13 residues long. Germline CDR1 is KGHDR and CDR2 is SFDVKD. The CDR3 is CATSSGSHNEQFF. The DNA of the CDR3 is TGTGCCACCAGTAGCGGGAGTCACAATGAGCAGTTCTTC.

The V call is TRBV18, the J call TRBJ2-7; 7 bases map to TRBD2. V was pared by 0 bases and J by 2 bases, with 1 base of the junction left unmatched. From germline, CDR1 is KGHSH and CDR2 LQKENI. The CDR3 totals 14 residues. The chain's CDR3 is CASSPPAGAYEQYF. CDR3 in DNA: TGTGCCAGCTCACCACCGGCGGGAGCCTACGAGCAGTACTTC.

This clonotype appeared a few times. The chain employs TRBV18 and TRBJ2-1, with TRBD1 matching 8 bases. This CDR3 has 15 residues. Germline-derived CDR1 and CDR2 are KGHSH and LQKENI. V was clipped by 3 bases and J by 7 bases; unmatched bases: 8. CDR3 loop: CASSPLPGQANEQFF. The CDR3 region has the DNA TGTGCCAGCTCACCCCTCCCGGGACAGGCGAATGAGCAGTTCTTC. Full variable domain (rest looked up from reference TRBV18 and TRBJ2-1): NAGVMQNPRHLVRRRGQEARLRCSPMKGHSHVYWYRQLPEEGLKFMVYLQKENIIDESGMPKERFSAEFPKEGPSILRIQQVVRGDSAAYFCASSPLPGQANEQFFGPGTRLTVL.

The chain has TRBV20-1 and TRBJ1-1; the match to TRBD1 covers 8 bases. V was clipped by 3 bases and J by 2 bases; unmatched bases: 8. The CDR3 extends over 15 amino acids. Germline lookup yields CDR1 DFQATT and CDR2 SNEGSKA (reference sequence). CDR3 protein: CSARFPGGPNTEAFF. The CDR3 DNA reads as TGCAGTGCTAGGTTTCCAGGGGGCCCTAACACTGAAGCTTTCTTT.

The table lists this clonotype with many counts. This chain connects TRBV7-2 to TRBJ2-2, with D hard to call. This CDR3 comprises 16 residues. CDR1 is SGHTA and CDR2 is FQGNSA in the germline V gene. V was cut by 1 base and J by 5 bases, with 14 bases left in between. The DNA for the CDR3 is TGTGCCAGCAGCTTAGGACTTCTCGCTCGGACCGGGGAGCTGTTTTTT. It codes for CASSLGLLARTGELFF. The whole variable domain, remainder taken from reference TRBV7-2 and TRBJ2-2, is GAGVSQSPSNKVTEKGKDVELRCDPISGHTALYWYRQSLGQGLEFLIYFQGNSAPDKSGLPSDRFSAERTGGSVSTLTIQRTQQEDSAVYLCASSLGLLARTGELFFGEGSRLTVL.

There are many counts of this clonotype. CDR3 amino acids: CASSPHDRMNTEAFF. The CDR3 DNA reads as TGCGCCAGCAGCCCGCACGACAGGATGAACACTGAAGCTTTCTTT. The chain joins TRBV5-1 to TRBJ1-1, with D possibly being TRBD1 (6 bases). This CDR3 contains 15 residues. Trimming took 4 bases from V and 0 from J, leaving 13 bases between them. The germline gives CDR1 SGHRS, CDR2 YFSETQ. The full variable domain, rest sourced from reference TRBV5-1 and TRBJ1-1, is KAGVTQTPRYLIKTRGQQVTLSCSPISGHRSVSWYQQTPGQGLQFLFEYFSETQRNKGNFPGRFSGRQFSNSRSEMNVSTLELGDSALYLCASSPHDRMNTEAFFGQGTRLTVV.

This clonotype was counted a few times. V usage is TRBV15 and J usage is TRBJ1-2; D unclear. Germline values: CDR1 LNHNV, CDR2 YYDKDF (reference sequence). The CDR3 extends over 13 amino acids. Trimming stripped 4 bases from V and 0 bases from J, with 6 bases between. This CDR3 is CATSKQANYGYTF. Here the CDR3 DNA reads TGTGCCACCAGCAAGCAAGCTAACTATGGCTACACCTTC.

The chain carries TRBV5-1 and TRBJ2-5; weak D call: TRBD2 (6 bases). Trimming pared 5 bases from V and 5 bases from J, leaving 19 bases between. The CDR3 spans 15 residues. CDR1 is SGHRS, CDR2 YFSETQ, per germline. The CDR3 loop is CASRAGSPVTETQYF. CDR3 nucleotide sequence: TGCGCCAGCAGGGCGGGAAGCCCTGTCACGGAGACCCAGTACTTC.

For the CDR3, the DNA is TGTGCCAGCAGTTTATACAGTATGGCTTTCTTT. It specifies CASSLYSMAFF. The genes are TRBV12-3 or TRBV12-4 and TRBJ1-1; D unresolved. Trimming removed 2 bases at V and 11 bases at J, with 9 bases between. The CDR3 is 11 amino acids.

At least ten counts were recorded for this clonotype. V gene TRBV7-3 combines with J gene TRBJ2-7; the match to TRBD2 covers 9 bases. Germline-derived CDR1 and CDR2 are SGHTA and FQGTGA. V shed 1 base, J shed 2 bases, and the junction held 3 bases outside the gene matches. CDR3 size: 15 residues. The CDR3 nucleotides are TGTGCCAGCAGCTTAAGGCGGGGGGGACCCTACGAGCAGTACTTC. It is translated as CASSLRRGGPYEQYF.

This clonotype was recorded many times. The chain links TRBV6-2 or TRBV6-3 to TRBJ2-7; D is perhaps TRBD1 (5 bases). Germline CDR1 MNHEY, CDR2 SVGEGT. The V gene lost 7 bases and the J gene lost 1 base, with 11 bases spanning the gap. The CDR3 has 13 amino acids. CDR3 residues: CASIRQGSYEQYF. The CDR3 DNA is TGTGCCAGCATACGGCAGGGTTCCTACGAGCAGTACTTC.

CDR3 nucleotide sequence: TGTGCCAGCAGCTTAGATTGGGTGACAGGCCCCTACGAGCAGTACTTC. This sequence encodes CASSLDWVTGPYEQYF. The chain combines TRBV7-2 with TRBJ2-7; a weak D match, TRBD1 (6 bases). CDR1 and CDR2 from the germline V gene are SGHTA and FQGNSA. V gave up 1 base and J gave up 2 bases, with 15 bases separating them. There are 16 residues in the CDR3.

The rearrangement links TRBV9 to TRBJ2-3; possible D gene TRBD2, 5 bases. CDR1 is SGDLS, CDR2 YYNGEE, per germline. Trimming cost V 0 bases and J 6 bases, with 17 bases left between them. The CDR3 contains 16 residues. The CDR3 here is CASSVGLPPRSDTQYF. CDR3 coding DNA: TGTGCCAGCAGCGTAGGACTACCTCCACGATCGGATACGCAGTATTTT.

There are a few counts of this clonotype. This chain connects TRBV6-5 to TRBJ1-5; D not certain. The CDR3 is 15 amino acids. Between the trimmed V and J ends, which lost 6 bases and 0 bases, there was a span of 12 bases. Per germline, CDR1 MNHEY and CDR2 SVGAGI. CDR3 in DNA: TGTGCCAGCAGGGTTTCCCAATATAGCAATCAGCCCCAGCATTTT. Protein sequence: CASRVSQYSNQPQHF.

This clonotype was observed a few times. This chain links TRBV7-2 with TRBJ2-5, with 8 positions matching TRBD2. Germline CDR1 SGHTA, CDR2 FQGNSA. V lost 1 base to trimming and J lost 2 bases; unmatched junction nucleotides: 6. The CDR3 has 16 amino acids. DNA for the CDR3: TGTGCCAGCAGCTTAGGCGTCGGGACTAGGCAAGAGACCCAGTACTTC. This gives the protein CASSLGVGTRQETQYF. The full variable domain, with the rest looked up from reference TRBV7-2 and TRBJ2-5, is GAGVSQSPSNKVTEKGKDVELRCDPISGHTALYWYRQSLGQGLEFLIYFQGNSAPDKSGLPSDRFSAERTGGSVSTLTIQRTQQEDSAVYLCASSLGVGTRQETQYFGPGTRLLVL.

This clonotype was seen many times. The chain carries TRBV7-9 and TRBJ2-2; the match to TRBD2 covers 14 bases. CDR1 is SEHNR, CDR2 FQNEAQ, per germline (reference sequence). This CDR3 comprises 19 residues. The trim removed 5 bases at V and 5 bases at J, leaving 13 bases unmatched. The CDR3 DNA follows: TGTGCCAGCAGCCATCAACCTTTGACTAGCGGGAGGGGTACCGGGGAGCTGTTTTTT. Translation gives CASSHQPLTSGRGTGELFF.

This clonotype was detected a few times. The rearrangement uses TRBV10-3 and TRBJ2-7; D perhaps matches TRBD2 (7 bases). This CDR3 spans 14 amino acids. Per the germline V gene, CDR1 is ENHRY and CDR2 is SYGVKD. V shed 2 bases and J shed 2 bases, with 10 bases lying between them. CDR3 sequence reads: CAISERGATYEQYF. The DNA of the CDR3 is TGTGCCATCAGTGAGCGGGGGGCAACCTACGAGCAGTACTTC.